This TCR beta chain comes out of a study of T cells after posttransplantation cyclophosphamide. Notes on the study in general: Later post-transplant blood repertoires were often dominated by donor CD8+ memory clones.

This CDR3 spans 16 amino acids. Germline assignment: CDR1 ENHRY and CDR2 SYGVKD. The germline V and J ends were trimmed by 6 bases and 5 bases, with 19 bases remaining between them. TCRdb's copy holds only in-frame clones and misses some; the assay was immunoSEQ multiplex PCR. The table lists about 40,000 clones, about 92% of them singletons, with less than 2.5% in the top ten. For this clone: The antigen is undetermined.

Busulfan-fludarabine conditioning, marrow transplant, and cyclophosphamide on days +3 and +4 were administered. This specimen was PBMCs, taken about 62 days after allogeneic stem cell transplant with posttransplant cyclophosphamide. The chain carries TRBV10-3 and TRBJ2-2, with a possible D match to TRBD2 (5 bases). The clonotype was recovered from a male patient in his sixties or seventies who received an allogeneic stem cell transplant from a related donor and was CMV-positive. Some T cells may be provided by the graft donor. The CDR3 coding sequence is TGTGCCATCAGCCAAAACGAGGGTGGGGAAACCGGGGAGCTGTTTTTT. Its translation is CAISQNEGGETGELFF.